This TCR beta chain was sequenced during a study of blood T cells in healthy people across ages. About the research overall: When template switching was applied, about one barcoded beta molecule was captured per two T cells. Study-wide points: In long-lived donors, naive CD4+ cell counts and diversity exceeded those of aged donors.

Using a J-beta primer mix together with a sample-barcoded 5' primer, a second PCR was run for roughly 6 to 11 cycles. Every single cDNA molecule received a tag from a template-switch adaptor with 12 random nucleotides. Using its own MiXCR run on the 5' RACE reads, TCRdb lists one record per CDR3 protein. The sample gives 700,000 to 800,000 distinct CDR3 sequences, about 42% of which show up once; 20% to 25% is in the top ten. Comment on this clonotype: As yet, its antigen is unknown.

The CDR3 has 15 residues. Trimming cost V 2 bases and J 7 bases, with 15 bases left between them. Sequencing was done on a sample of blood. This clonotype was sampled from a woman between 55 and 75 years old in good health. This chain links TRBV12-3 or TRBV12-4 with TRBJ1-5, with D possibly matching TRBD1 (6 bases). CDR3 residues: CASSLSAGGGQPQHF. The CDR3 DNA reads TGTGCCAGCAGTTTAAGTGCGGGGGGCGGGCAGCCCCAGCATTTT.